This T cell receptor beta chain was sequenced during a study of blood T cell repertoires in COVID-19. Study overall: From the United States, Italy and Spain came samples of acute and convalescent COVID-19. T cells, B-cell-depleted T cells, or PBMCs supplied cDNA or gDNA.

The CDR3 is 18 residues long. Germline CDR1 is KGHDR and CDR2 is SFDVKD. Trimming took 4 bases from V and 1 from J, leaving 19 bases between them. In the source study's methods: Researchers report that nucleated cell counts were estimated from reference gene primer amplification. Assay used: immunoSEQ multiplex PCR; TCRdb lists only in-frame clones, some missing. V and J calls and clone size are copied from that table; D and trimming were computed from the DNA. The table shows roughly 480,000 clones, with 89% occurring only once. Seattle cases were enrolled at active infection and followed longitudinally.

This receptor was obtained from a young man with COVID-19, enrolled during active disease. The rearrangement links TRBV24-1 to TRBJ2-1; D is possibly TRBD2 (5 bases). The specimen was peripheral blood. The CDR3 DNA reads as TGTGCCACCAGTGACCCGAAGGGTCCGGGATTGTCCTACAATGAGCAGTTCTTC. It specifies CATSDPKGPGLSYNEQFF.